The 11 T cell receptor beta chains below were found in one sample sequenced in a study of cytomegalovirus exposure and HLA in healthy donors. With 60 Vbeta and 13 Jbeta primers, the PCR was carried out. Clones were read by immunoSEQ multiplex PCR, and TCRdb kept only the in-frame ones, dropping some. The profile covers 60,000 to 95,000 clones, with 75% to 85% appearing a single time and under 20% taken by the ten largest. Input material: PBMCs. These receptors all stem from a man in his 70s in good health and CMV-seropositive.

V gene TRBV6-1 combines with J gene TRBJ2-2, with D tentatively TRBD2 (6 bases). Trimming took 2 bases from V and 1 from J, leaving 8 bases between them. Looked up from germline, CDR1 is MNHNS and CDR2 is SASEGT. The CDR3 runs 15 residues. CDR3 amino acids: CASSEYSGNTGELFF. DNA of the CDR3: TGTGCCAGCAGTGAATATAGCGGGAACACCGGGGAGCTGTTTTTT.

The gene calls are TRBV28 and TRBJ1-2; D possibly corresponds to TRBD1 (6 bases). The CDR3 extends over 13 amino acids. V lost 7 bases to trimming and J lost 6 bases, with 15 bases between them. Germline loops: CDR1 MDHEN, CDR2 SYDVKM. DNA of the CDR3: TGTGCCAGCACCACAGGGTGGACGGATGGCTACACCTTC. Amino acid sequence: CASTTGWTDGYTF.

The chain employs TRBV5-1 and TRBJ1-1; 7 bases map to TRBD1. The germline V gene encodes CDR1 SGHRS and CDR2 YFSETQ. V was pared by 4 bases and J by 1 base, with 7 bases of the junction left unmatched. The CDR3 is made up of 15 amino acids. The CDR3 DNA sequence: TGCGCCAGCAGCATACTACAGGGGCCGAACACTGAAGCTTTCTTT. Its translation is CASSILQGPNTEAFF.

This chain uses TRBV6-5 with TRBJ1-2; 8 nucleotides align to TRBD1. This CDR3 comprises 13 residues. Germline V gene lookup returns CDR1 MNHEY and CDR2 SVGAGI. With 6 bases clipped from V and 3 bases from J, the junction kept 3 bases outside the gene matches. In DNA form, the CDR3 reads TGTGCCAGCAGAAGGACAGGGCACTATGGCTACACCTTC. Translation gives CASRRTGHYGYTF.

The chain links TRBV2 to TRBJ2-3, with 10 positions matching TRBD2. Losses at the gene ends were 3 bases for V and 4 bases for J; bases not matched to a gene: 1. This CDR3 region has 14 residues. Germline CDR1 and CDR2: SNHLY and FYNNEI. The CDR3 DNA follows: TGTGCCAGCAGTGAGGGACTAGCGCCAGATACGCAGTATTTT. Encoded protein: CASSEGLAPDTQYF.

The V gene is TRBV10-3, the J gene TRBJ2-7; weak D call: TRBD2 (5 bases). Germline assignment: CDR1 ENHRY and CDR2 SYGVKD. Between the trimmed V and J ends, which lost 3 bases and 3 bases, there was a span of 15 bases. This CDR3 is 15 amino acids long. Written as DNA, the CDR3 is TGTGCCATCAGTGACAGTGGGAGTAACGTCTACGAGCAGTACTTC. The encoded protein is CAISDSGSNVYEQYF.

The chain links TRBV7-2 to TRBJ2-5; D possibly corresponds to TRBD1 (5 bases). Germline lookup yields CDR1 SGHTA and CDR2 FQGNSA. The CDR3 has 14 residues. V was cut by 3 bases and J by 3 bases, with 11 bases left in between. This chain's CDR3 is CASSLQGLEETQYF. For the CDR3, the DNA is TGTGCCAGCAGCTTGCAGGGATTGGAAGAGACCCAGTACTTC.

To note about this clone: A read error may produce the germline difference seen at one junction end. V gene TRBV7-2 combines with J gene TRBJ2-1; 11 bases are a match to TRBD1. This CDR3 has 15 amino acids. The germline V gene encodes CDR1 SGHTA and CDR2 FQGNSA. The CDR3 loop reads CAGSLGDRGFNEQFF. CDR3 DNA: TGTGCCGGCAGCTTAGGGGACAGGGGGTTCAATGAGCAGTTCTTC. The whole variable domain, remainder taken from reference TRBV7-2 and TRBJ2-1, is GAGVSQSPSNKVTEKGKDVELRCDPISGHTALYWYRQSLGQGLEFLIYFQGNSAPDKSGLPSDRFSAERTGGSVSTLTIQRTQQEDSAVYLCAGSLGDRGFNEQFFGPGTRLTVL.

CDR3 sequence reads: CASSVGVEEKLFF. The CDR3 coding sequence is TGTGCCAGCAGCGTAGGAGTGGAGGAAAAACTGTTTTTT. The chain combines TRBV9 with TRBJ1-4; D is uncertain. CDR1 is SGDLS and CDR2 is YYNGEE in the germline V gene. The CDR3 is 13 amino acids. Trimming removed 0 bases from V and 8 bases from J, with 8 bases in between.

This sequence joins TRBV6-5 and TRBJ2-3; 7 positions match TRBD1. This CDR3 has 15 residues. The V and J ends lost 4 bases and 5 bases, in that order; junction bases with no gene match: 9. Germline V lookup: CDR1 MNHEY, CDR2 SVGAGI. Here the CDR3 reads CASSSRGGSQDTQYF. The CDR3 nucleotides are TGTGCCAGCAGTTCCAGAGGGGGCAGTCAAGATACGCAGTATTTT.

The V and J genes are TRBV7-2 and TRBJ2-5; 8 bases agree with TRBD2. With 5 bases clipped from V and 1 base from J, the junction kept 6 bases outside the gene matches. This CDR3 has 15 residues. From germline, CDR1 is SGHTA and CDR2 FQGNSA. CDR3 in amino acids: CASSLVGGAQETQYF. For the CDR3, the DNA is TGTGCCAGCAGCCTCGTCGGGGGGGCCCAAGAGACCCAGTACTTC.